One and the same sample provided the 19 T cell receptor beta chains below, sequenced in a study of CD8 T cells in ankylosing spondylitis. Findings of the study overall: Ankylosing spondylitis blood appeared to carry a characteristic TCR beta motif of roughly 8 highly homologous variants.

These receptors are not linked to any known antigen. TCRdb called the 5' RACE reads again in MiXCR, with one record for every CDR3 protein. The sample includes about 480,000 distinct CDR3 sequences, roughly 15% seen only once; the top ten take 0.95% to 1.1%. Sequencing used blood, either unsorted or a sorted T cell fraction (not recorded which). The receptors derive from a male donor with ankylosing spondylitis.

The rearrangement uses TRBV20-1 and TRBJ1-2, with D tentatively TRBD1 (6 bases). Germline V lookup: CDR1 DFQATT, CDR2 SNEGSKA (reference sequence). Deletions cut 4 bases from V and 4 bases from J, with 13 bases between. This CDR3 has 13 residues. The CDR3: CSATTGNRYGYTF. The CDR3 DNA follows: TGCAGTGCTACCACAGGGAACCGCTATGGCTACACCTTC.

This clonotype showed up many times. The chain has TRBV29-1 and TRBJ2-2; possible D gene TRBD1, 5 bases. The V gene's germline CDR1 is SQVTM and CDR2 ANQGSEA. Between the trimmed V and J ends, which lost 5 bases and 8 bases, there was a span of 12 bases. This CDR3 is 12 amino acids long. The CDR3 bases are TGCAGCGTTCAAGGGGTATTTGGGGAGCTGTTTTTT. The encoded protein is CSVQGVFGELFF.

The gene calls are TRBV27 and TRBJ2-7; D is ambiguous. There are 13 residues in the CDR3. Looked up from germline, CDR1 is MNHEY and CDR2 is SMNVEV (reference sequence). V shed 0 bases and J shed 8 bases, with 11 bases lying between them. The CDR3 sequence: CASSLSGVKQQYF. DNA of the CDR3: TGTGCCAGCAGTTTATCCGGAGTTAAGCAGCAGTACTTC.

The V call is TRBV18, the J call TRBJ2-1; 7 bases map to TRBD2. The CDR3 consists of 14 residues. The germline gives CDR1 KGHSH, CDR2 LQKENI. J lost 3 bases, V lost 4 bases, and 3 bases had no gene match. CDR3 sequence: CASSRTSFYNEQFF. Written as DNA, the CDR3 is TGTGCCAGCTCACGGACTAGTTTCTACAATGAGCAGTTCTTC.

This clonotype turned up a few times. The chain carries TRBV12-3 or TRBV12-4 and TRBJ2-7; D is possibly TRBD1 (6 bases). The CDR3 loop spans 16 amino acids. V was trimmed by 4 bases and J by 1 base, leaving 17 bases between them. CDR3 nucleotide sequence: TGTGCCAGCAGTTCCGGTTCTGGGGACATTTCCTACGAGCAGTACTTC. Amino acids: CASSSGSGDISYEQYF.

This clonotype turned up a few times. V is TRBV5-1 and J is TRBJ1-2; TRBD1 aligns across 7 bases. Trimming cost V 3 bases and J 4 bases; bases outside gene matches: 12. CDR1 is SGHRS, CDR2 YFSETQ, per germline. The CDR3 consists of 16 residues. The CDR3 loop is CASSSASTGNPYGYTF. In DNA, the CDR3 is TGCGCCAGCAGCTCCGCCTCGACAGGGAACCCCTATGGCTACACCTTC.

J is TRBJ1-1 and V is TRBV20-1; TRBD1 agrees at 7 bases. The germline CDR1 and CDR2 sequences are DFQATT and SNEGSKA (reference sequence). The CDR3 is made up of 13 amino acids. J lost 4 bases, V lost 5 bases, and 7 bases had no gene match. The CDR3 bases are TGCAGTGCTCCCCGCCCAGGGGGCACTGAAGCTTTCTTT. Amino acid sequence: CSAPRPGGTEAFF.

J is TRBJ2-5 and V is TRBV5-1, with 7 bases fitting TRBD2. Germline CDR1 reads SGHRS; CDR2 reads YFSETQ. The V and J ends lost 1 base and 4 bases, in that order; junction bases with no gene match: 10. The CDR3 is 16 residues long. The CDR3 sequence is CASSLFGRNTGETQYF. The DNA for the CDR3 is TGCGCCAGCAGCTTGTTCGGGAGGAACACTGGAGAGACCCAGTACTTC.

The V call is TRBV15, the J call TRBJ2-4; perhaps D is TRBD1 or TRBD2 (5 bases each). Trimming removed 3 bases from V and 6 bases from J, with 21 bases in between. In germline, CDR1 is LNHNV, CDR2 YYDKDF (reference sequence). This CDR3 spans 17 amino acids. CDR3 loop: CATSREVVKSGANIQYF. CDR3 coding DNA: TGTGCCACCAGCAGGGAAGTGGTCAAATCCGGGGCAAACATTCAGTACTTC.

In this sample, this clonotype turned up a few times. The chain joins TRBV12-3 or TRBV12-4 to TRBJ2-1, with 7 bases lining up with TRBD2. With 3 bases clipped from V and 8 bases from J, the junction kept 7 bases outside the gene matches. This CDR3 contains 14 residues. CDR3 sequence: CASSFGGGDDEQFF. CDR3 sequence (DNA): TGTGCCAGCAGTTTTGGGGGGGGAGACGATGAGCAGTTCTTC.

In its sample, this clonotype was seen a few times. The rearrangement links TRBV7-9 to TRBJ1-4; tentatively, D is TRBD1 (6 bases). Germline V CDR1 and CDR2: SEHNR, FQNEAQ (reference sequence). V was trimmed by 3 bases and J by 10 bases, leaving 21 bases between them. The CDR3 extends over 16 amino acids. Here the CDR3 reads CASSFRDIGRRGKLFF. The CDR3 region has the DNA TGTGCCAGCAGCTTCCGGGACATCGGGCGGCGGGGAAAACTGTTTTTT.

The genes are TRBV7-9 and TRBJ1-1, with 7 nucleotides matching TRBD1. Trimming cost V 5 bases and J 7 bases; bases outside gene matches: 4. CDR3 length: 12 amino acids. Germline-derived CDR1 and CDR2 are SEHNR and FQNEAQ (reference sequence). The CDR3: CASSPGGIEAFF. The CDR3 nucleotides are TGTGCCAGCAGCCCAGGGGGGATTGAAGCTTTCTTT.

This chain joins TRBV10-3 and TRBJ2-2, with 13 bases that match TRBD2. The V gene end was trimmed by 7 bases and the J gene end by 0 bases; junction bases not matched to a gene: 2. The germline gives CDR1 ENHRY, CDR2 SYGVKD. The CDR3 length is 16 residues. DNA for the CDR3: TGTGCCATCATGGGGACTAGCGGGGCGAACACCGGGGAGCTGTTTTTT. This gives the protein CAIMGTSGANTGELFF.

V gene TRBV7-8 combines with J gene TRBJ2-3; no clear D gene. The germline gives CDR1 SGHVS, CDR2 FQNEAQ. The V and J ends lost 3 bases and 0 bases respectively, with 4 bases between them. There are 13 residues in the CDR3. The CDR3 bases are TGTGCCAGCAGCTTTGTCAGCACAGATACGCAGTATTTT. The encoded protein is CASSFVSTDTQYF.

The CDR3 loop reads CAWRNRDTQYF. For the CDR3, the DNA is TGTGCCTGGAGAAACAGGGATACGCAGTATTTT. The genes are TRBV30 and TRBJ2-3; D possibly corresponds to TRBD1 (5 bases). The CDR3 length is 11 residues. V gave up 3 bases and J gave up 6 bases, with 7 bases separating them. Looked up from germline, CDR1 is GTSNPN and CDR2 is SVGIG (reference sequence).

This clonotype was counted a few times. The chain links TRBV10-3 to TRBJ2-1; 9 bases match TRBD1. This CDR3 has 14 residues. Losses at the gene ends were 5 bases for V and 5 bases for J; bases not matched to a gene: 4. Germline values: CDR1 ENHRY, CDR2 SYGVKD. CDR3 in DNA: TGTGCCATCAGTAGGACAGGGGTGGACAATGAGCAGTTCTTC. Its translation: CAISRTGVDNEQFF.

This clonotype has more than one count but fewer than ten. This rearrangement joins TRBV4-2 to TRBJ2-3, with 9 bases matching TRBD2. Germline trimming cut 1 base from V and 1 base from J; bases unmatched to any gene: 3. CDR1 and CDR2 (germline): LGHNA, YNFKEQ. This CDR3 has 16 residues. DNA of the CDR3: TGTGCCAGCAGCCAAGTCAAGCGGGGGGGCACAGATACGCAGTATTTT. Protein product: CASSQVKRGGTDTQYF.

Many counts were recorded for this clonotype. V usage is TRBV12-3 or TRBV12-4 and J usage is TRBJ2-2; D remains unclear. CDR3 size: 12 residues. V dropped 7 bases and J dropped 3 bases, with 6 bases sitting between them. CDR3 residues: CASTYYTGELFF. CDR3 DNA sequence: TGTGCCAGCACCTACTACACCGGGGAGCTGTTTTTT.

The genes are TRBV20-1 and TRBJ1-1; possibly TRBD1 for D (5 bases). The V end was cut by 0 bases, the J end by 2 bases, with 13 bases between. The CDR3 consists of 15 residues. In germline, CDR1 is DFQATT, CDR2 SNEGSKA (reference sequence). Here the CDR3 DNA reads TGCAGTGCTAGAGATTTGGGCGGGGGAAACACTGAAGCTTTCTTT. The encoded protein is CSARDLGGGNTEAFF.